What follows is one TCR beta chain and its context. Antigen specificity is unknown. All patients picked for sequencing had shown, by flow cytometry, an expansion of CD8+CD57+ cells. Every patient had severe acquired aplastic anemia. Investigators profiled TCR beta VDJ and CDR3 from genomic DNA template. MiXCR, applied by TCRdb to the reads, yields one record per CDR3 protein. Among a few hundred thousand distinct CDR3 sequences listed, 45% to 65% were seen once. V was trimmed by 5 bases and J by 0 bases, leaving 8 bases between them. The CDR3 extends over 15 amino acids. Germline CDR1 SEHNR, CDR2 FQNEAQ (reference sequence). This sample was taken from a study of CD8+CD57+ T cells in acquired aplastic anemia. Study background: When averaged, DNA from sorted CD4+ and CD8+ cells came to approximately 3.2 ug. Study results and caveats: Controls and patients did not differ significantly in CD8+ Simpson's diversity. Roughly 28 was the count of CD8+ CDR3 sequences that patients shared with controls.

The chain has TRBV7-9 and TRBJ2-6; no definite D call. The receptor's source is a human donor with aplastic anemia. Sequenced material: sorted CD4+, CD8+, or CD8+CD57+ T cells (not recorded which) from PBMCs. The CDR3 loop reads CASSPPRSGANVLTF. The CDR3 DNA sequence: TGTGCCAGCAGCCCACCCCGCTCTGGGGCCAACGTCCTGACTTTC.